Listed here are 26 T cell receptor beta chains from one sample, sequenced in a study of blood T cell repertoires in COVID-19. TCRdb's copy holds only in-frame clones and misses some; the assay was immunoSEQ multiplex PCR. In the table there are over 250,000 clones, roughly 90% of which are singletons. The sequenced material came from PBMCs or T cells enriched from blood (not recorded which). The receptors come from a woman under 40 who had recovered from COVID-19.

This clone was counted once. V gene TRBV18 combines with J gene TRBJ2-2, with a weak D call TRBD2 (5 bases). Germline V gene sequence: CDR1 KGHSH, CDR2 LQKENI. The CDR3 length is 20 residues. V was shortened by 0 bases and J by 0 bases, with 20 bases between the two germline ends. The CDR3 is CASSPPNRVAYNSNTGELFF. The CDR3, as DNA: TGTGCCAGCTCACCACCGAACAGAGTAGCGTATAACTCGAACACCGGGGAGCTGTTTTTT.

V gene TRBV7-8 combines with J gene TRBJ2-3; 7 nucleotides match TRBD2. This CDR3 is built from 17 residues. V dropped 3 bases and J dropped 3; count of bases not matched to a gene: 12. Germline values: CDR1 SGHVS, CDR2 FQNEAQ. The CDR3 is CASSLWKSGKKTDTQYF. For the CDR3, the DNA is TGTGCCAGCAGCTTGTGGAAAAGCGGGAAAAAAACAGATACGCAGTATTTT. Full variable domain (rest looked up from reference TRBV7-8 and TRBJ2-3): GAGVSQSPRYKVAKRGQDVALRCDPISGHVSLFWYQQALGQGPEFLTYFQNEAQLDKSGLPSDRFFAERPEGSVSTLKIQRTQQEDSAVYLCASSLWKSGKKTDTQYFGPGTRLTVL.

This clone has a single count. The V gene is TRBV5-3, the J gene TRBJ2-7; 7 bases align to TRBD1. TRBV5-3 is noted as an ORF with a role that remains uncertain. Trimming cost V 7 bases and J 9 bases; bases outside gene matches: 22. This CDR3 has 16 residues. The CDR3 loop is CARPLRQGIRRPGQYF. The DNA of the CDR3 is TGTGCCAGACCTCTGCGACAGGGTATTCGAAGGCCGGGGCAGTACTTC.

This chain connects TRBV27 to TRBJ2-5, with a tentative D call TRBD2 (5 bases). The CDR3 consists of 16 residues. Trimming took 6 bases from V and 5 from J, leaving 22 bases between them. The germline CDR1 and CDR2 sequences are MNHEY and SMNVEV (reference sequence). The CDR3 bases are TGTGCCAGCAGCCCTCAAGCCCTAGCTGCTTGGGAGACCCAGTACTTC. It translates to CASSPQALAAWETQYF.

CDR3 bases: TGTGCTAGTGGTTTGGATACCGGGACAGTTTATAATACGCAGTATTTT. It is translated as CASGLDTGTVYNTQYF. The chain employs TRBV12-5 and TRBJ2-3, with 7 bases identical to TRBD1. J gave up 7 bases and V 1 base, and 11 bases lay outside the gene matches. Germline CDR1 and CDR2: LGHNT and FRNRAP. The CDR3 spans 16 residues.

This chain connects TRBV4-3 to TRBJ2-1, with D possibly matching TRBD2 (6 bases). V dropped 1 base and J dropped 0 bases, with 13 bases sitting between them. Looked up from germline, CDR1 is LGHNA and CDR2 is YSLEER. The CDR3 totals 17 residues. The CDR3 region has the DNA TGCGCCAGCAGCCAAGTAAGCGGGCAAAACTCCTACAATGAGCAGTTCTTC. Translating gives CASSQVSGQNSYNEQFF.

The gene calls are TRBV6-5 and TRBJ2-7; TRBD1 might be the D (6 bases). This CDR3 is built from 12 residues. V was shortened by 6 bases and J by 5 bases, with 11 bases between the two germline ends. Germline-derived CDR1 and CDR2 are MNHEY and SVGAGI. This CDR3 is CASRDHRDEQYF. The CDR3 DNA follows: TGTGCCAGCAGGGACCACAGGGACGAGCAGTACTTC.

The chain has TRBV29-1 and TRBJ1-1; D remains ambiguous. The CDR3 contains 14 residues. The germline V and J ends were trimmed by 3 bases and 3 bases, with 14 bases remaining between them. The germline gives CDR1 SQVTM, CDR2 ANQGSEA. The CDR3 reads CSVERAVGYTEAFF. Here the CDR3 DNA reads TGCAGCGTTGAGAGAGCGGTAGGGTACACTGAAGCTTTCTTT.

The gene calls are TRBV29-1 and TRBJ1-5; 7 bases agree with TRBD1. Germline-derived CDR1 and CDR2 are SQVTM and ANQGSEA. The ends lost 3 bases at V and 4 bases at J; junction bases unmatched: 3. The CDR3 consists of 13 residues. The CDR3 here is CSVELQGNQPQHF. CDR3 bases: TGCAGCGTTGAGCTACAGGGGAATCAGCCCCAGCATTTT.

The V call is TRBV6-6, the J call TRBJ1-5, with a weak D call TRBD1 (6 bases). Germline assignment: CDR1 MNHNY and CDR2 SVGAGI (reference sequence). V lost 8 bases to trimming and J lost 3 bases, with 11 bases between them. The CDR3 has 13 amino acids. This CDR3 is CASARGFNQPQHF. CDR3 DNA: TGTGCCAGCGCCAGGGGCTTCAATCAGCCCCAGCATTTT.

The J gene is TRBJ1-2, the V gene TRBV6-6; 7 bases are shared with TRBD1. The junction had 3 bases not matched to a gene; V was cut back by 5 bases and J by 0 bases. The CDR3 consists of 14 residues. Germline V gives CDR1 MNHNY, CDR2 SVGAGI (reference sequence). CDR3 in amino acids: CASSHGTANYGYTF. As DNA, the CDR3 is TGTGCCAGCAGTCACGGGACAGCTAACTATGGCTACACCTTC.

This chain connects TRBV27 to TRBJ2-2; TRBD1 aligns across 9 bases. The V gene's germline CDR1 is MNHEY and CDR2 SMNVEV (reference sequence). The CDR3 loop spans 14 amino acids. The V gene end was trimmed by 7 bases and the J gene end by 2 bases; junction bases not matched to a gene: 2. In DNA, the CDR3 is TGTGCCAGCACCACAGGGGGCAACACCGGGGAGCTGTTTTTT. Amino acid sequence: CASTTGGNTGELFF.

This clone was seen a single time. As DNA, the CDR3 is TGTGCCACCAGTAATTCTGTGGCGGGACAGGGAAATAGCTACACCTTC. Amino acid sequence: CATSNSVAGQGNSYTF. The gene calls are TRBV24-1 and TRBJ1-2; 9 positions agree with TRBD1. V lost 6 bases and J lost 9; bases outside the gene matches: 16. This CDR3 comprises 16 residues. Germline V gene lookup returns CDR1 KGHDR and CDR2 SFDVKD.

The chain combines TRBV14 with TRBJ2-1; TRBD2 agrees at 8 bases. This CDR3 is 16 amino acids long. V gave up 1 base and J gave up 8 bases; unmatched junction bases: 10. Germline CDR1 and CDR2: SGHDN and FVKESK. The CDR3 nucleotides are TGTGCCAGCAGCCAAGCAGAACTAGCGGTTACCTATGAGCAGTTCTTC. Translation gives CASSQAELAVTYEQFF.

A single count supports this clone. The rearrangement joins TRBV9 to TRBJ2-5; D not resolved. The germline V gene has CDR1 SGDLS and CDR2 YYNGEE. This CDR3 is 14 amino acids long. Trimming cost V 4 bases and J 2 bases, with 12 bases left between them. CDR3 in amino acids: CASSPSSVQETQYF. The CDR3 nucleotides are TGTGCCAGCAGCCCTTCAAGCGTACAAGAGACCCAGTACTTC.

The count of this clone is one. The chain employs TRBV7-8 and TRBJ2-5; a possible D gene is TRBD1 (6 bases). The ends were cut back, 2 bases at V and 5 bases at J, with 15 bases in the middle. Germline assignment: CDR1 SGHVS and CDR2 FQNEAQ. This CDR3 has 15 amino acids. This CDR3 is CASSLRDNGGETQYF. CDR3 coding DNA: TGTGCCAGCAGCTTAAGGGACAACGGTGGGGAGACCCAGTACTTC.

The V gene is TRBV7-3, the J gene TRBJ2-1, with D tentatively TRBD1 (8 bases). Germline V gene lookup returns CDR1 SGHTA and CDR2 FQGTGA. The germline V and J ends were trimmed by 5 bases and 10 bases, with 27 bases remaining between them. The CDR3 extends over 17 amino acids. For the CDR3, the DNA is TGTGCCAGCAGCGCAACAGGGGGGGACCCCAGAAAAAAAGAGCAGTTCTTC. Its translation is CASSATGGDPRKKEQFF.

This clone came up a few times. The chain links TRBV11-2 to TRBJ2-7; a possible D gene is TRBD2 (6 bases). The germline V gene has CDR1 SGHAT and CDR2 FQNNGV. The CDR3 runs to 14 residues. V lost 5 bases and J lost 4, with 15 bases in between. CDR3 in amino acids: CASSLVEGGYEQYF. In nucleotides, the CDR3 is TGTGCCAGCAGCCTCGTGGAGGGCGGGTACGAGCAGTACTTC.

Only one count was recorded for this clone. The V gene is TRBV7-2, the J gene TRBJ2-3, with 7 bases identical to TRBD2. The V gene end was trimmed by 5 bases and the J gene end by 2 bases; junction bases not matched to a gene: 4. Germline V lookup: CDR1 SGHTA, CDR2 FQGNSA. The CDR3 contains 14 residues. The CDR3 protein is CASSPRDYTDTQYF. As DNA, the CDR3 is TGTGCCAGCAGCCCCAGGGACTACACAGATACGCAGTATTTT.

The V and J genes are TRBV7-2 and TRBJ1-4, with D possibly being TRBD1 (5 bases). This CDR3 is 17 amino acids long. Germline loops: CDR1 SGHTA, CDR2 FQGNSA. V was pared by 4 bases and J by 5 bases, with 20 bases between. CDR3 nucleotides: TGTGCCAGCAGCTCACCTCAGGGTGGCGGAGCCAATGAAAAACTGTTTTTT. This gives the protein CASSSPQGGGANEKLFF.

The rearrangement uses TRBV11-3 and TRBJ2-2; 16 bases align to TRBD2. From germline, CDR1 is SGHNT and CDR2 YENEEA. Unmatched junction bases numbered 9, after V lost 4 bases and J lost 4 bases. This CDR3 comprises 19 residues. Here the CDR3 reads CASSSFTGTSGRVTGELFF. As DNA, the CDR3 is TGTGCCAGCAGCTCATTTACCGGGACTAGCGGGAGGGTCACCGGGGAGCTGTTTTTT.

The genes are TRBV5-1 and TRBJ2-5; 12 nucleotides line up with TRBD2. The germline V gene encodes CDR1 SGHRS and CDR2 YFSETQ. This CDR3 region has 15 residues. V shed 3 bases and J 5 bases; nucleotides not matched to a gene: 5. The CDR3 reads CASSSTGLAGETQYF. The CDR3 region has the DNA TGCGCCAGCAGCTCGACAGGACTAGCGGGGGAGACCCAGTACTTC.

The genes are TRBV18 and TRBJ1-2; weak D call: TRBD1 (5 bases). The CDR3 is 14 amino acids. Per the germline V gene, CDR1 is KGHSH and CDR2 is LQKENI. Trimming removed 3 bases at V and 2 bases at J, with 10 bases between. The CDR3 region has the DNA TGTGCCAGCTCACCCTCGACAGTGAACTATGGCTACACCTTC. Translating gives CASSPSTVNYGYTF.

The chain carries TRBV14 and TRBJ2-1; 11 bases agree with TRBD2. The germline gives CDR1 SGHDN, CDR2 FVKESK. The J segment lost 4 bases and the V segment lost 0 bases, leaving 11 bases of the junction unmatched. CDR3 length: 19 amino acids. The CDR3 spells CASSQDLVGTSGGYNEQFF. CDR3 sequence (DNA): TGTGCCAGCAGCCAAGATCTGGTCGGGACTAGCGGAGGGTACAATGAGCAGTTCTTC.

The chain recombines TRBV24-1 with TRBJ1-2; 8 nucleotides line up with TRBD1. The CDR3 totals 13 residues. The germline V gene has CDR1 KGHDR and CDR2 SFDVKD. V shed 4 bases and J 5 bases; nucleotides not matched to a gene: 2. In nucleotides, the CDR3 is TGTGCCACCAGTGAAGACAGGGGTTATGGCTACACCTTC. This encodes CATSEDRGYGYTF.

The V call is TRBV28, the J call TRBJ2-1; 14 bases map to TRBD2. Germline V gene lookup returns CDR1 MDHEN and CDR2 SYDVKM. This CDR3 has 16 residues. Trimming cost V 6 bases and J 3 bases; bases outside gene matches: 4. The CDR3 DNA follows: TGTGCCAGCAGCCCGGGGACTAGCGGGGGCTACAATGAGCAGTTCTTC. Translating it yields CASSPGTSGGYNEQFF.